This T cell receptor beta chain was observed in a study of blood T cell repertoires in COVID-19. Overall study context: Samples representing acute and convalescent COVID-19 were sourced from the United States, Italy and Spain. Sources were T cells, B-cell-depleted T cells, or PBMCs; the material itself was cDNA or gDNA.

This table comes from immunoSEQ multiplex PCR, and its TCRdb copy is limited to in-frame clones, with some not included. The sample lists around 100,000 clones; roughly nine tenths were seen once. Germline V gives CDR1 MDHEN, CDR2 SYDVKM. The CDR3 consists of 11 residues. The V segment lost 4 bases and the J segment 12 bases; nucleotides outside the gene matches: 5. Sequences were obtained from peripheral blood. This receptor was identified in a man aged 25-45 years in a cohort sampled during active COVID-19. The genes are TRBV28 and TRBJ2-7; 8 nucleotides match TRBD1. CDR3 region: CASSSDRVPYF. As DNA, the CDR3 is TGTGCCAGCAGTTCGGACAGGGTCCCGTACTTC.